This is a list of T cell receptor beta chains from one sample in a study of CXCR3-negative and CXCR3-positive naive CD8 T cells. TCRdb reanalyzed the 5' RACE reads and collapses them to one entry per CDR3 protein, without DNA. The sample has about 98,000 distinct CDR3 sequences; the top ten hold approximately 1.1%. The sample was naive CXCR3+ CD8+ T cells from blood. These receptor sequences come from a human donor in good health. Some clones in this sample may be carry-over from other donors' samples. Each CDR3 is given with its conserved first and last residue.

v_gene,j_gene,CDR3aa
TRBV29-1,TRBJ2-5,CSVEKGLTYQETQYF
TRBV7-2,TRBJ2-1,CASSLNLRDEQFF
TRBV5-1,TRBJ2-7,CASTNERDTGYEQYF
TRBV29-1,TRBJ1-1,CSLTGGTEAFF
TRBV5-1,TRBJ2-1,CASSLGPSGYSYNEQFF
TRBV7-3,TRBJ2-5,CASSLASSGEETQYF
TRBV13,TRBJ2-5,CASSLASASGGRKYQETQYF
TRBV14,TRBJ2-1,CASSQDPQDARYNEQFF
TRBV28,TRBJ2-3,CASGSTHAYPPFTDTQYF
TRBV27,TRBJ2-7,CASSLSGGRYEQYF
TRBV6-5,TRBJ2-7,CASSEAPGPLYEQYF
TRBV20-1,TRBJ2-1,CSATGDRVGNEQFF
TRBV15,TRBJ2-7,CATSQGRRYEQYF
TRBV25-1,TRBJ2-1,CASSEFRGTGDYNEQFF
TRBV12-3/TRBV12-4,TRBJ2-3,CASSFASTDTQYF
TRBV7-9,TRBJ2-2,CASSSPDRPTGELFF
TRBV7-9,TRBJ2-5,CASSSHLEETQYF
TRBV28,TRBJ2-3,CASSFVSTDTQYF
TRBV29-1,TRBJ2-3,CSVEDLERGGTDTQYF
TRBV20-1,TRBJ1-5,CSARGLTEYSNQPQHF
TRBV28,TRBJ2-7,CASSGTESSYEQYF
TRBV29-1,TRBJ2-6,CSSWGSGANVLTF
TRBV5-6,TRBJ2-7,CASSLVGNREQYF
TRBV21-1,TRBJ1-1,CASSIRVPGNTEAFF
TRBV7-3,TRBJ1-1,CASSLTQGAEAFF
TRBV6-2/TRBV6-3,TRBJ2-7,CASSLVLGPYEQYF